This T cell receptor beta chain was identified during a study of blood T cell repertoires in COVID-19. Germline CDR1 and CDR2: SGHDT and YYEEEE. The CDR3 consists of 16 residues. Trimming cost V 4 bases and J 4 bases; bases outside gene matches: 13. Repertoires were generated with immunoSEQ multiplex PCR, while TCRdb's copy carries only in-frame clones and drops some. The sample records about 230,000 clones, about 88% being singletons. The source is a man aged 40-49 years with acute or convalescent COVID-19. The sample consisted of peripheral blood. V and J are TRBV5-6 and TRBJ1-2, with 7 bases identical to TRBD1. This chain's CDR3 is CASSLPSGQAVYGYTF. DNA of the CDR3: TGTGCCAGCAGCCTGCCCTCCGGACAGGCGGTCTATGGCTACACCTTC.